The TCR beta chain described here comes from a study of blood T cell repertoires in COVID-19 (dated by TCRdb to 2020 to 2021). Background on the whole study: Samples covering the acute and convalescent phases of COVID-19 were provided by collaborators in the United States, Italy and Spain. Where available, HLA class I and class II types were taken from metadata supplied by the sample provider and were not determined by assay-based typing. The dataset comprised deeply sampled blood TCRbeta repertoires from subjects exposed to, actively infected with, or recovered from COVID-19. The prospective study material was composed of cDNA or gDNA derived from T cells, B-cell-depleted T cells, or PBMCs. The samples were drawn from two sources: the first 160 participants of the ongoing ImmuneRACE study, and 1,254 subjects contributed by 6 global collaborators. The repertoires were released in a freely available public database meant as a resource for research on the immune response to SARS-CoV-2. Sample metadata almost always included a de-identified subject ID, COVID-19 status, age in years and sex. Results the study describes overall, beyond this receptor: Clinical and demographic metadata were provided uncurated, with the amount varying by source and participant.

V is pared back by 3 bases and J by 2 bases, with 8 bases lying between the germline termini. The CDR3, from cysteine to phenylalanine, totals 14 residues. The only DNA kept is the CDR3, 42 bases in frame from the first base. The germline V gene encodes CDR1 SGDLS and CDR2 YYNGEE. TCRbeta CDR3 regions were amplified from genomic DNA by means of the immunoSEQ Assay, a bias-controlled multiplex PCR. Per the source publication's procedure: The number of nucleated cells in each sample was estimated by amplification of reference gene primers within the assay. To quantify the absolute abundance of each unique TCRbeta CDR3 rearrangement, sequence reads were collapsed and filtered. For each sample, productive Simpson clonality was calculated as the square root of Simpson's diversity index over productive rearrangements. TCRdb carries this immuneACCESS record with in-frame sequences only. Its versions omit some clonotypes, under half of them owing to an unresolved V gene in the studies checked, with the rest unexplained. That table gives V, J and clone size, and the DNA gave D and trimming. The sample has about half a million clones on record, approximately 85% of them singletons. Of the sample, about 3% is held by the ten largest clones.

Notes on this clone: Its specific antigen is unknown. Per-base quality was not reported, and no clone a single base away is much larger than it.

Each collaborating institution followed its own protocols to collect whole blood in K2EDTA tubes. For TCRbeta analysis, collaborators shipped samples as frozen whole blood, isolated PBMCs, or DNA extracted from either of those sample types. This receptor was obtained from a human donor in a cohort sampled during active COVID-19. The chain was built from TRBV9 and TRBJ2-2; the D gene lacks a confident call. Sequencing input: peripheral blood. The CDR3 here reads CASSETANTGELFF. In nucleotides, the sequence is TGTGCCAGCAGCGAAACAGCCAACACCGGGGAGCTGTTTTTT.